The 19 T cell receptor beta chains reported below all come from one sample, sequenced in a study of blood T cell repertoires in COVID-19. Using immunoSEQ multiplex PCR, the repertoire was profiled, and TCRdb retains in-frame clones only, with some absent. The profile covers about 100,000 clones, with approximately 84% appearing a single time and less than 8.5% taken by the ten largest. Sequencing was carried out using peripheral blood. The receptors here all came from a man aged 30-40 years in a cohort sampled during active COVID-19.

V and J are TRBV5-1 and TRBJ2-7, with 7 bases fitting TRBD1. There are 16 residues in the CDR3. V gave up 4 bases and J gave up 2 bases; unmatched junction bases: 12. Germline V lookup: CDR1 SGHRS, CDR2 YFSETQ. CDR3 in amino acids: CASSPNRQGGTYEQYF. Written as DNA, the CDR3 is TGCGCCAGCAGCCCCAACCGACAGGGTGGTACCTACGAGCAGTACTTC.

This sequence joins TRBV5-6 and TRBJ1-6, with D unresolved. The CDR3 sequence is 14 residues long. Germline lookup yields CDR1 SGHDT and CDR2 YYEEEE. Trimming left V 3 bases short and J 4 bases short, with 8 bases between. CDR3 protein: CASSSRGYNSPLHF. In DNA, the CDR3 is TGTGCCAGCAGCTCGAGAGGGTATAATTCACCCCTCCACTTT.

V usage is TRBV6-4 and J usage is TRBJ2-1; 9 nucleotides line up with TRBD2. The CDR3 has 16 residues. The trim removed 3 bases at V and 8 bases at J, leaving 11 bases unmatched. Germline CDR1 is MRHNA and CDR2 is SNTAGT. CDR3 sequence reads: CASSESPGLAGDEQFF. As DNA, the CDR3 is TGTGCCAGCAGTGAATCCCCGGGACTAGCTGGGGATGAGCAGTTCTTC.

This chain connects TRBV7-9 to TRBJ1-2; the D is unclear. The CDR3 runs to 13 residues. Trimming stripped 2 bases from V and 8 bases from J, with 12 bases between. Germline V gene data show CDR1 as SEHNR and CDR2 as FQNEAQ (reference sequence). CDR3 protein: CASSLLAGQGYTF. CDR3 DNA: TGTGCCAGCAGCTTATTAGCGGGTCAGGGCTACACCTTC.

The chain is built from TRBV19 and TRBJ2-7, with 8 positions matching TRBD1. From germline, CDR1 is LNHDA and CDR2 SQIVND (reference sequence). V lost 5 bases, J lost 4 bases, and 10 bases stayed unmatched. This CDR3 region has 15 residues. The CDR3 sequence: CASSPPTGARYEQYF. For the CDR3, the DNA is TGTGCCAGTAGTCCCCCGACAGGGGCTAGGTACGAGCAGTACTTC.

This sequence joins TRBV2 and TRBJ2-3; 7 bases map to TRBD1. This CDR3 comprises 15 residues. Germline V gene sequence: CDR1 SNHLY, CDR2 FYNNEI. The V and J ends lost 5 bases and 0 bases, in that order; junction bases with no gene match: 5. The CDR3 DNA sequence: TGTGCCAGCAGTCCCACAGGGGTGAGCACAGATACGCAGTATTTT. Translation: CASSPTGVSTDTQYF.

The chain is built from TRBV7-2 and TRBJ2-1; 7 bases line up with TRBD1. Germline values: CDR1 SGHTA, CDR2 FQGNSA. The length of the CDR3 is 16 residues. With V trimmed by 0 bases and J by 1 base, 3 bases remained unmatched. CDR3 sequence: CASSLAGGQSYNEQFF. In DNA, the CDR3 is TGTGCCAGCAGCTTAGCTGGGGGACAGTCCTACAATGAGCAGTTCTTC.

This clone was recorded a few times. The chain couples TRBV6-5 to TRBJ2-7; tentatively, D is TRBD1 (6 bases). The CDR3 consists of 13 residues. CDR1 MNHEY and CDR2 SVGAGI come from the germline V gene. V shed 7 bases and J shed 6 bases, with 16 bases lying between them. CDR3 sequence (DNA): TGTGCCAGCATCGCCAGGGGCTTCGGCGAGCAGTACTTC. Translating it yields CASIARGFGEQYF.

The V and J genes are TRBV25-1 and TRBJ2-5; the D gene is possibly TRBD1 (5 bases). V was shortened by 7 bases and J by 4 bases, with 16 bases between the two germline ends. The CDR3 covers 14 residues. Germline assignment: CDR1 MGHDK and CDR2 SYGVNS. The CDR3 loop is CASIEWGTGETQYF. In DNA, the CDR3 is TGTGCCAGCATCGAATGGGGCACGGGAGAGACCCAGTACTTC.

This sequence joins TRBV18 and TRBJ2-5; weak D call: TRBD2 (6 bases). Trimming cost V 2 bases and J 2 bases, with 12 bases left between them. There are 15 residues in the CDR3. CDR1 and CDR2 (germline): KGHSH, LQKENI. CDR3 bases: TGTGCCAGCTCACCAGGCGGACTACGACAAGAGACCCAGTACTTC. Its translation is CASSPGGLRQETQYF.

The chain has TRBV29-1 and TRBJ2-1; TRBD2 might be the D (5 bases). The germline V gene encodes CDR1 SQVTM and CDR2 ANQGSEA. The CDR3 length is 13 residues. Trimming cost V 7 bases and J 0 bases, with 10 bases left between them. CDR3 bases: TGCAGCGGCGACTACGCCTCCTACAATGAGCAGTTCTTC. This encodes CSGDYASYNEQFF.

The chain couples TRBV28 to TRBJ2-5; D is unresolved. The CDR3 is made up of 13 amino acids. The germline V gene encodes CDR1 MDHEN and CDR2 SYDVKM. V lost 0 bases, J lost 3 bases, and 5 bases lay in between. CDR3 residues: CASSLWEKETQYF. CDR3 DNA sequence: TGTGCCAGCAGTTTATGGGAGAAAGAGACCCAGTACTTC.

The rearrangement uses TRBV20-1 and TRBJ1-6, with TRBD1 matching over 9 bases. Trimming removed 3 bases from V and 5 bases from J; junction bases left unmatched: 11. The V gene's germline CDR1 is DFQATT and CDR2 SNEGSKA (reference sequence). This CDR3 is 17 amino acids long. CDR3 loop: CSASISFGTGNNSPLHF. The DNA of the CDR3 is TGCAGTGCTAGTATAAGTTTCGGGACAGGGAATAATTCACCCCTCCACTTT.

The chain carries TRBV29-1 and TRBJ2-5; the match to TRBD2 covers 9 bases. V shed 7 bases, J shed 5 bases, and the junction held 5 bases outside the gene matches. Germline lookup yields CDR1 SQVTM and CDR2 ANQGSEA. The CDR3 has 12 amino acids. The chain's CDR3 is CSGGLARETQYF. Here the CDR3 DNA reads TGCAGCGGGGGACTAGCCAGGGAGACCCAGTACTTC. The full variable domain, with the rest looked up from reference TRBV29-1 and TRBJ2-5, is SAVISQKPSRDICQRGTSLTIQCQVDSQVTMMFWYRQQPGQSLTLIATANQGSEATYESGFVIDKFPISRPNLTFSTLTVSNMSPEDSSIYLCSGGLARETQYFGPGTRLLVL.

CDR3 sequence (DNA): TGTGCCAGCAGTCGAACGGGGGGGTACGAGCAGTACTTC. Its translation is CASSRTGGYEQYF. The V and J genes are TRBV27 and TRBJ2-7; 8 bases match TRBD2. V was clipped by 5 bases and J by 4 bases; unmatched bases: 4. This CDR3 comprises 13 residues. Germline V gene sequence: CDR1 MNHEY, CDR2 SMNVEV (reference sequence).

The chain carries TRBV13 and TRBJ2-7; maybe TRBD1 (6 bases). Germline CDR1 reads PRHDT; CDR2 reads FYEKMQ (reference sequence). This CDR3 region has 15 residues. V was shortened by 0 bases and J by 1 base, with 10 bases between the two germline ends. CDR3 sequence: CASSLGGTGSYEQYF. CDR3 DNA: TGTGCCAGCAGCTTAGGAGGAACAGGGTCCTACGAGCAGTACTTC.

In DNA form, the CDR3 reads TGTGCCAGCAGCTTCTACAGGGGGCCCTACGAGCAGTACTTC. Its translation is CASSFYRGPYEQYF. The J gene is TRBJ2-7, the V gene TRBV5-4, with 9 nucleotides matching TRBD1. This CDR3 comprises 14 residues. Germline lookup yields CDR1 SGHNT and CDR2 YYREEE (reference sequence). With V trimmed by 2 bases and J by 2 bases, 2 bases remained unmatched. The entire variable domain, with the rest obtained from reference TRBV5-4 and TRBJ2-7, is as follows: ETGVTQSPTHLIKTRGQQVTLRCSSQSGHNTVSWYQQALGQGPQFIFQYYREEENGRGNFPPRFSGLQFPNYSSELNVNALELDDSALYLCASSFYRGPYEQYFGPGTRLTVT.

The chain combines TRBV9 with TRBJ2-1; 12 bases are shared with TRBD2. Germline V CDR1 and CDR2: SGDLS, YYNGEE. Trimming at V came to 4 bases and at J to 0 bases, leaving 5 bases not matched to a gene. The CDR3 extends over 17 amino acids. The CDR3 loop is CASSPTSGGLSYNEQFF. The CDR3 DNA follows: TGTGCCAGCAGCCCAACTAGCGGGGGGCTCTCCTACAATGAGCAGTTCTTC.

CDR3 residues: CASSFRSHGGSQLLAGARDTQYF. In nucleotides, the CDR3 is TGTGCCAGCAGTTTTCGGTCTCACGGGGGGAGCCAATTGTTAGCGGGGGCGAGAGATACGCAGTATTTT. This sequence joins TRBV27 and TRBJ2-3, with TRBD2 matching 9 bases. CDR1 is MNHEY and CDR2 is SMNVEV in the germline V gene (reference sequence). CDR3 length: 23 residues. With 3 bases clipped from V and 5 bases from J, the junction kept 30 bases outside the gene matches.